This T cell receptor (beta chain) was captured by sequencing in a study of blood T cells in healthy people across ages. Study-wide points: Because donor CMV status was unknown, expanded clonotype changes were possibly confounded.

Researchers collected 9 to 10 milliliters of peripheral blood from every single donor. The extraction recovered at least 5.5 micrograms of total RNA per sample. This clonotype was observed a few times. Its antigen is still unknown. Primed by a sample-barcoded 5' primer and a J-beta primer mix, a second PCR proceeded for roughly 7 to 12 cycles. The template-switch adaptor, which had 12 random nucleotides, put a tag on each cDNA molecule. TCRdb used MiXCR to reprocess the 5' RACE reads, holding one entry per CDR3 protein. Of about 1.4 million distinct CDR3 sequences listed, approximately 59% were seen once; the top ten hold roughly 7%. The V gene lost 0 bases and the J gene lost 1 base, with 6 bases spanning the gap. CDR3 length: 15 residues. Per the germline V gene, CDR1 is LGHNA and CDR2 is YNFKEQ.

The TCR comes from a man aged 18 to 29 in good health. The V gene is TRBV4-2, the J gene TRBJ1-4, with D uncertain. Sequenced material: blood. CDR3 nucleotides: TGTGCCAGCAGCCAAGAAGTGGGAACTAATGAAAAACTGTTTTTT. Its translation is CASSQEVGTNEKLFF.